This T cell receptor beta chain came from a study of molecular identifiers for immune sequencing clone quantification. TCRdb processed the PCR reads anew with MiXCR; each CDR3 protein has one entry. Among some 590,000 distinct CDR3 sequences listed, around 25% were seen once. CDR1 LNHDA and CDR2 SQIVND come from the germline V gene (reference sequence). The CDR3 runs 16 residues. V trimming: 5 bases; J trimming: 1 base; junction bases outside the gene matches: 7. The rearrangement links TRBV19 to TRBJ2-1; 8 positions agree with TRBD1. Sequences were obtained from naive CD8+ T cells from blood, with Jurkat cell RNA spiked in. The subset is: FACS-sorted CD8+CD4-CCR7+CD45RA+ naive T cells. This sequence was found in a human donor in good health. Some libraries in this study had Jurkat cell RNA spiked in. The CDR3 nucleotides are TGTGCCAGTAGTCCCACAGGGGGGCCTTCCTACAATGAGCAGTTCTTC. Translated, it gives CASSPTGGPSYNEQFF.